Listed here are 23 T cell receptor beta chains from one sample, sequenced in a study of T cells in Graves' hyperthyroidism and ophthalmopathy. Authors of the study amplified TCR beta CDR3 regions from RNA transcripts. Initially, a first-round RT-PCR of the TCR CDR3 employed the HTBI primer set. TCRdb re-derived calls from the multiplex PCR reads in MiXCR, one entry per CDR3 protein. The sample records roughly 420,000 distinct CDR3 sequences, roughly 13% being singletons. Sample: blood. The receptors originated from a woman aged 18-29 years with Graves' hyperthyroidism.

The chain combines TRBV9 with TRBJ2-5, with 7 positions matching TRBD2. Trimming removed 0 bases from V and 5 bases from J; junction bases left unmatched: 4. Germline CDR1 and CDR2: SGDLS and YYNGEE. This CDR3 has 14 amino acids. CDR3 bases: TGTGCCAGCAGCGTAGCGGGGGAGGGTGAGACCCAGTACTTC. Protein: CASSVAGEGETQYF.

The J gene is TRBJ2-1, the V gene TRBV5-1, with TRBD1 matching over 7 bases. The germline CDR1 and CDR2 sequences are SGHRS and YFSETQ. Unmatched junction bases numbered 6, after V lost 4 bases and J lost 5 bases. The CDR3 runs 14 residues. The CDR3 nucleotides are TGCGCCAGCAGCCCCGGGACAGAAGACAATGAGCAGTTCTTC. Amino acids: CASSPGTEDNEQFF.

V is TRBV4-3 and J is TRBJ1-1, with a tentative D call TRBD1 (5 bases). CDR1 is LGHNA and CDR2 is YSLEER in the germline V gene. Trimming shortened V by 4 bases and J by 1 base, and 13 bases separated the two germline ends. The length of the CDR3 is 15 residues. The CDR3 spells CASSRVPGRNTEAFF. CDR3 coding DNA: TGCGCCAGCAGCCGAGTCCCAGGGAGGAACACTGAAGCTTTCTTT.

This clonotype came up many times. The chain carries TRBV18 and TRBJ2-1, with 10 bases identical to TRBD2. Germline-derived CDR1 and CDR2 are KGHSH and LQKENI. The ends lost 4 bases at V and 5 bases at J; junction bases unmatched: 5. This CDR3 is built from 15 residues. The CDR3 DNA follows: TGTGCCAGCTCACTAGCGGGAGGCAAGAACAATGAGCAGTTCTTC. Translating it yields CASSLAGGKNNEQFF. The full variable domain, completed using reference TRBV18 and TRBJ2-1, is NAGVMQNPRHLVRRRGQEARLRCSPMKGHSHVYWYRQLPEEGLKFMVYLQKENIIDESGMPKERFSAEFPKEGPSILRIQQVVRGDSAAYFCASSLAGGKNNEQFFGPGTRLTVL.

This clonotype was detected ten times or more. This sequence joins TRBV12-3 or TRBV12-4 and TRBJ2-1; D is possibly TRBD1 (6 bases). Trimming took off 4 bases at V and 3 bases at J, with 13 bases between the two ends. This CDR3 is 15 amino acids long. The CDR3 spells CASSSPMTGYNEQFF. The CDR3 DNA sequence: TGTGCCAGCAGTTCCCCTATGACAGGCTACAATGAGCAGTTCTTC.

The gene calls are TRBV6-2 or TRBV6-3 and TRBJ2-2, with D unresolved. V gave up 4 bases and J gave up 4 bases, with 7 bases separating them. Per germline, CDR1 MNHEY and CDR2 SVGEGT. The CDR3 totals 13 residues. CDR3 sequence reads: CASSFYSTGELFF. CDR3 sequence (DNA): TGTGCCAGCAGTTTCTACTCCACCGGGGAGCTGTTTTTT.

This clonotype was detected many times. This chain links TRBV28 with TRBJ2-7; possible D gene TRBD1, 5 bases. Looked up from germline, CDR1 is MDHEN and CDR2 is SYDVKM. CDR3 length equals 16 residues. V was clipped by 3 bases and J by 3 bases, with 18 bases between them. The CDR3 is CASSFSDSQGVYEQYF. CDR3 bases: TGTGCCAGCAGTTTTTCTGACTCCCAAGGGGTCTACGAGCAGTACTTC.

This clonotype was seen ten or more times. This chain uses TRBV7-8 with TRBJ2-7; 7 bases match TRBD1. The J segment lost 7 bases and the V segment lost 5 bases, leaving 5 bases of the junction unmatched. The CDR3 covers 12 residues. Germline V CDR1 and CDR2: SGHVS, FQNEAQ. The CDR3 reads CASSIPTGEQYF. Here the CDR3 DNA reads TGTGCCAGCAGCATCCCGACAGGGGAGCAGTACTTC.

This clonotype has ten or more counts. The rearrangement uses TRBV11-2 and TRBJ1-2; D is unresolved. CDR1 and CDR2 (germline): SGHAT, FQNNGV. Trimming shortened V by 4 bases and J by 3 bases, and 18 bases separated the two germline ends. The CDR3 spans 16 residues. This CDR3 reads CASSSPRRFRDYGYTF. DNA of the CDR3: TGTGCCAGCAGCTCCCCTCGACGGTTCCGAGACTATGGCTACACCTTC.

The V call is TRBV20-1, the J call TRBJ1-1; D gene uncertain. This CDR3 has 15 residues. Germline V gene data show CDR1 as DFQATT and CDR2 as SNEGSKA (reference sequence). V was shortened by 1 base and J by 1 base, with 13 bases between the two germline ends. The CDR3 DNA sequence: TGCAGTGCTAGAGCGGAGGAAGGTTGGAACACTGAAGCTTTCTTT. It is translated as CSARAEEGWNTEAFF.

Note on this clonotype: This may be a read error, as it is one base from a much larger clone. The chain joins TRBV2 to TRBJ2-7; D remains unclear. Germline lookup yields CDR1 SNHLY and CDR2 FYNNEI. There are 15 residues in the CDR3. Here the CDR3 reads CASSVYQIFSCEQYF. The CDR3 region has the DNA TGTGCCAGCAGTGTGTATCAGATTTTCTCCTGCGAGCAGTACTTC.

This clonotype was observed many times. The rearrangement joins TRBV28 to TRBJ2-2; D ambiguous. The CDR3 totals 14 residues. Germline V CDR1 and CDR2: MDHEN, SYDVKM. V was pared by 4 bases and J by 5 bases, with 11 bases between. CDR3 coding DNA: TGTGCCAGCAGTTACGACGGTTGGACCGGGGAGCTGTTTTTT. This encodes CASSYDGWTGELFF.

This clonotype has at least ten counts. CDR3: CSATKGWEQETQYF. As DNA, the CDR3 is TGCAGTGCTACAAAAGGCTGGGAACAAGAGACCCAGTACTTC. V usage is TRBV20-1 and J usage is TRBJ2-5; D not resolved. Per the germline V gene, CDR1 is DFQATT and CDR2 is SNEGSKA (reference sequence). The CDR3 has 14 residues. V lost 4 bases and J lost 2, with 14 bases in between.

The sample holds a few counts of this clonotype. This may arise from a read error, as a much more abundant clone is one base away. The chain joins TRBV7-3 to TRBJ2-3; D could derive from TRBD1 or TRBD2 (5 bases each). The CDR3 extends over 13 amino acids. The germline V and J ends were trimmed by 3 bases and 6 bases, with 10 bases remaining between them. Germline CDR1 and CDR2: SGHTA and FQGTGA. This CDR3 reads CASSLIEGDTQYF. DNA for the CDR3: TGTGCCAGCAGCTTGATAGAGGGGGATACGCAGTATTTT.

This clonotype has ten or more counts. V and J are TRBV6-1 and TRBJ2-1; TRBD1 aligns across 8 bases. CDR1 is MNHNS, CDR2 SASEGT, per germline. The CDR3 is made up of 14 amino acids. With V trimmed by 4 bases and J by 9 bases, 8 bases remained unmatched. The CDR3 sequence: CASSGTGFPSEQFF. The CDR3 DNA sequence: TGTGCCAGCAGTGGGACAGGGTTCCCGTCTGAGCAGTTCTTC.

As concerns this clonotype: The germline gene is not matched at one end of the junction; a read error may be the cause. CDR3 DNA: TGTGTCAGCAGTTTCTTTCACAGGGGGCGCTTTTTATCCACTGAAGCTTTCTTT. Its translation is CVSSFFHRGRFLSTEAFF. J is TRBJ1-1 and V is TRBV28; 9 bases match TRBD1. The CDR3 runs to 18 residues. Germline V gene data show CDR1 as MDHEN and CDR2 as SYDVKM.

At least ten counts were recorded for this clonotype. This chain links TRBV30 with TRBJ2-2; 7 bases are a match to TRBD2. V lost 4 bases to trimming and J lost 3 bases; unmatched junction nucleotides: 8. The V gene's germline CDR1 is GTSNPN and CDR2 SVGIG (reference sequence). The CDR3 totals 15 residues. In nucleotides, the CDR3 is TGTGCCTGGAAGGAGGGAGGGCCGGACACCGGGGAGCTGTTTTTT. Its protein product is CAWKEGGPDTGELFF.

This clonotype was detected ten times or more. This chain links TRBV6-5 with TRBJ2-3, with TRBD2 identical over 8 bases. V shed 0 bases and J 4 bases; nucleotides not matched to a gene: 9. The CDR3 is 17 residues long. Germline V lookup: CDR1 MNHEY, CDR2 SVGAGI. In DNA, the CDR3 is TGTGCCAGCAGTTACTCGGGGCGGGGGGCGAGGGCAGATACGCAGTATTTT. Encoded protein: CASSYSGRGARADTQYF.

This clonotype was seen at least ten times. The J gene is TRBJ2-5, the V gene TRBV20-1, with a tentative D call TRBD2 (6 bases). CDR1 DFQATT and CDR2 SNEGSKA come from the germline V gene (reference sequence). This CDR3 has 14 amino acids. V was trimmed by 3 bases and J by 3 bases, leaving 14 bases between them. The CDR3 loop reads CSARFGSLKETQYF. CDR3 in DNA: TGCAGTGCTAGGTTCGGGAGTCTAAAAGAGACCCAGTACTTC.

The table lists this clonotype with many counts. The chain uses TRBV10-3 and TRBJ2-7; a weak D match, TRBD1 (5 bases). Deletions cut 2 bases from V and 4 bases from J, with 15 bases between. Per germline, CDR1 ENHRY and CDR2 SYGVKD. The CDR3 runs 15 residues. Written as DNA, the CDR3 is TGTGCCATCAGTGAGGTGTCAGGGAATAAGTACGAGCAGTACTTC. Its protein is CAISEVSGNKYEQYF.

J is TRBJ2-7 and V is TRBV14; weak D call: TRBD2 (6 bases). V was cut by 2 bases and J by 3 bases, with 14 bases left in between. The germline V gene has CDR1 SGHDN and CDR2 FVKESK. CDR3 length: 15 residues. The CDR3 is CASSQFAGSGYEQYF. Here the CDR3 DNA reads TGTGCCAGCAGCCAATTTGCGGGGAGCGGCTACGAGCAGTACTTC.

This clonotype was counted ten times or more. The chain recombines TRBV28 with TRBJ1-4, with 7 bases fitting TRBD1. Germline CDR1 reads MDHEN; CDR2 reads SYDVKM. With V trimmed by 10 bases and J by 10 bases, 15 bases remained unmatched. The CDR3 extends over 14 amino acids. The CDR3 loop reads CATHPRQGLGKLFF. DNA of the CDR3: TGTGCCACCCATCCCCGACAGGGTCTAGGAAAACTGTTTTTT. Combining the CDR3 with reference TRBV28 and TRBJ1-4 gives the whole variable domain DVKVTQSSRYLVKRTGEKVFLECVQDMDHENMFWYRQDPGLGLRLIYFSYDVKMKEKGDIPEGYSVSREKKERFSLILESASTNQTSMYLCATHPRQGLGKLFFGSGTQLSVL.

The chain is built from TRBV9 and TRBJ1-1; the D is unclear. Germline V lookup: CDR1 SGDLS, CDR2 YYNGEE. Trimming shortened V by 0 bases and J by 1 base, and 7 bases separated the two germline ends. CDR3 length: 14 amino acids. The CDR3 here is CASSVGLRNTEAFF. The CDR3, as DNA: TGTGCCAGCAGCGTAGGACTTAGGAACACTGAAGCTTTCTTT.